The 27 T cell receptor beta chains below come from one sample, sequenced in a study of blood T cell repertoires in COVID-19. Here immunoSEQ multiplex PCR was the method, and the copy in TCRdb shows in-frame clones only, minus some. The data hold around 16,000 clones, with more than 75% observed a single time. The sequenced sample consisted of peripheral blood. The origin of the receptors is a human donor in a cohort sampled during active COVID-19.

The CDR3 DNA sequence: TGTGCCAGTATAGAAGATCTTGGTTCTGAAGCTTTCTTT. It is translated as CASIEDLGSEAFF. The gene calls are TRBV19 and TRBJ1-1; no definite D call. The V gene's germline CDR1 is LNHDA and CDR2 SQIVND (reference sequence). This CDR3 has 13 residues. Trimming cost V 7 bases and J 6 bases, with 15 bases left between them.

J is TRBJ2-3 and V is TRBV6-1; 8 positions agree with TRBD2. The CDR3 is 16 residues long. V lost 4 bases, J lost 3 bases, and 9 bases stayed unmatched. Germline loops: CDR1 MNHNS, CDR2 SASEGT. Written as DNA, the CDR3 is TGTGCCAGCAGTGTATACGGGGGGGCGGCGACAGATACGCAGTATTTT. It yields the protein CASSVYGGAATDTQYF.

The chain recombines TRBV3-1 (or the pseudogene TRBV3-2) with TRBJ1-3, with a possible D match to TRBD1 (5 bases). This CDR3 is 12 amino acids long. CDR1 LGHDT and CDR2 YNNKEL come from the germline V gene (reference sequence). The germline V and J ends were trimmed by 4 bases and 8 bases, with 9 bases remaining between them. The CDR3 spells CASSPQGDTIYF. In DNA, the CDR3 is TGTGCCAGCAGCCCCCAGGGTGACACCATATATTTT.

This clone occurred a few times. The rearrangement uses TRBV11-2 and TRBJ1-1; D remains unclear. The CDR3 is 14 residues long. Germline V CDR1 and CDR2: SGHAT, FQNNGV. The V end was cut by 3 bases, the J end by 0 bases, with 8 bases between. The CDR3 DNA follows: TGTGCCAGCAGCTTTAACATAATGAACACTGAAGCTTTCTTT. This gives the protein CASSFNIMNTEAFF.

The CDR3 region is CASSQWTSGGTKNTDTQYF. For the CDR3, the DNA is TGTGCCAGCTCCCAATGGACTAGCGGGGGGACCAAAAACACAGATACGCAGTATTTT. V usage is TRBV18 and J usage is TRBJ2-3; 14 bases align to TRBD2. Unmatched junction bases numbered 13, after V lost 6 bases and J lost 2 bases. The CDR3 contains 19 residues. Germline V gives CDR1 KGHSH, CDR2 LQKENI.

This clone showed up just once. The J gene is TRBJ2-5, the V gene TRBV2, with 14 bases lining up with TRBD2. CDR3 length equals 19 residues. Germline values: CDR1 SNHLY, CDR2 FYNNEI. V trimming: 11 bases; J trimming: 5 bases; junction bases outside the gene matches: 22. The CDR3 DNA follows: TGTGCCCCGGATTTGCGCGGACTAGCGGGGGGCCGTCCTTTGGAGACCCAGTACTTC. This gives the protein CAPDLRGLAGGRPLETQYF. The whole variable domain, remainder taken from reference TRBV2 and TRBJ2-5, is EPEVTQTPSHQVTQMGQEVILRCVPISNHLYFYWYRQILGQKVEFLVSFYNNEISEKSEIFDDQFSVERPDGSNFTLKIRSTKLEDSAMYFCAPDLRGLAGGRPLETQYFGPGTRLLVL.

V gene TRBV6-6 combines with J gene TRBJ2-7, with 9 bases that match TRBD1. This CDR3 spans 14 amino acids. Germline-derived CDR1 and CDR2 are MNHNY and SVGAGI (reference sequence). Trimming cost V 7 bases and J 3 bases; bases outside gene matches: 7. The CDR3 sequence is CASIERTGDYEQYF. The CDR3 bases are TGTGCCAGCATCGAACGGACAGGGGACTACGAGCAGTACTTC.

V is TRBV18 and J is TRBJ2-1; 12 bases are a match to TRBD2. Trimming at V came to 3 bases and at J to 0 bases, leaving 9 bases not matched to a gene. CDR3 length equals 19 residues. Germline V gives CDR1 KGHSH, CDR2 LQKENI. CDR3 region: CASSPAGTSGSSSYNEQFF. The CDR3 bases are TGTGCCAGCTCACCGGCGGGGACTAGCGGGTCGAGCTCCTACAATGAGCAGTTCTTC.

The rearrangement uses TRBV2 and TRBJ2-7, with a weak D call TRBD1 (6 bases). This CDR3 is built from 15 residues. Deletions cut 6 bases from V and 5 bases from J, with 20 bases between. Germline V gives CDR1 SNHLY, CDR2 FYNNEI. CDR3 protein: CASRTPQGSSDEQYF. The CDR3 DNA follows: TGTGCCAGCAGGACCCCTCAGGGGTCTTCCGACGAGCAGTACTTC.

The chain employs TRBV10-1 and TRBJ2-5; 9 positions match TRBD1. Germline CDR1 is WNHNN and CDR2 is SYGVQD (reference sequence). V gave up 5 bases and J gave up 7 bases; unmatched junction bases: 14. The CDR3 consists of 16 residues. The CDR3 loop reads CASSPGTGTPFGTQYF. CDR3 coding DNA: TGCGCCAGCAGTCCCGGGACAGGGACCCCTTTTGGGACCCAGTACTTC.

The CDR3 loop reads CASSPTGSNTGELFF. DNA of the CDR3: TGTGCCAGCAGCCCGACAGGATCGAACACCGGGGAGCTGTTTTTT. The chain combines TRBV3-1 (or the pseudogene TRBV3-2) with TRBJ2-2; D possibly corresponds to TRBD1 (6 bases). Germline V gives CDR1 LGHDT, CDR2 YNNKEL (reference sequence). CDR3 length: 15 residues. V was clipped by 4 bases and J by 0 bases, with 9 bases between them.

Worth noting for this clone: Other DNA variants within this sample encode the same CDR3. This sequence joins TRBV29-1 and TRBJ2-1; TRBD1 aligns across 10 bases. The CDR3 sequence is 13 residues long. Trimming took 4 bases from V and 6 from J; bases not matched to a gene: 3. Germline CDR1 and CDR2: SQVTM and ANQGSEA. CDR3 nucleotides: TGCAGCGTTGGATGGACAGGGGGCAATGAGCAGTTCTTC. It codes for CSVGWTGGNEQFF.

The chain links TRBV19 to TRBJ1-4, with no clear D. Looked up from germline, CDR1 is LNHDA and CDR2 is SQIVND (reference sequence). V gave up 3 bases and J gave up 6 bases, with 17 bases separating them. The CDR3 length is 16 residues. The CDR3 sequence: CASSIQSGLLDEKLFF. Written as DNA, the CDR3 is TGTGCCAGTAGTATTCAATCTGGACTTTTGGATGAAAAACTGTTTTTT.

This clone showed up just once. Other DNA sequences in the same sample also yield this CDR3. This sequence joins TRBV11-2 and TRBJ2-2, with 7 bases matching TRBD1. The CDR3 loop spans 15 amino acids. Germline assignment: CDR1 SGHAT and CDR2 FQNNGV. V dropped 5 bases and J dropped 6; count of bases not matched to a gene: 9. This chain's CDR3 is CASSPTGTGAGELFF. CDR3 DNA sequence: TGTGCCAGCAGCCCGACCGGAACAGGGGCCGGGGAGCTGTTTTTT.

The CDR3 DNA reads TGTGCCAGCAGTTCCTCGGGATTTCAAGAGACCCAGTACTTC. Translating gives CASSSSGFQETQYF. This chain connects TRBV27 to TRBJ2-5; tentative D call: TRBD2 (5 bases). V shed 4 bases and J shed 2 bases, with 11 bases lying between them. Germline CDR1 reads MNHEY; CDR2 reads SMNVEV (reference sequence). The CDR3 totals 14 residues.

The chain carries TRBV21-1 and TRBJ2-7; the D call TRBD1 from the table was never checked on the DNA. TRBV21-1 is a pseudogene. The CDR3 has 15 amino acids. The CDR3 DNA reads as TGTGCCAGCAGCAAAGTGCAGGGAACCCCCTACGAGCAGTACTTC. It codes for CASSKVQGTPYEQYF.

V and J are TRBV5-1 and TRBJ1-1; TRBD1 matches at 9 bases. The CDR3 has 13 amino acids. The V gene's germline CDR1 is SGHRS and CDR2 YFSETQ. The J segment lost 6 bases and the V segment lost 4 bases, leaving 4 bases of the junction unmatched. CDR3 sequence: CASSRTGEAEAFF. CDR3 DNA: TGCGCCAGCAGCCGGACAGGGGAAGCTGAAGCTTTCTTT.

DNA of the CDR3: TGTGCCAGCAGCCAAGATCCTCGCGGGGCCTTCCAAGAGACCCAGTACTTC. Translation gives CASSQDPRGAFQETQYF. The chain links TRBV14 to TRBJ2-5, with D maybe TRBD2 (6 bases). V was trimmed by 0 bases and J by 1 base, leaving 15 bases between them. The CDR3 spans 17 residues. The germline CDR1 and CDR2 sequences are SGHDN and FVKESK. Looking up the rest from reference TRBV14 and TRBJ2-5 gives the full variable domain: EAGVTQFPSHSVIEKGQTVTLRCDPISGHDNLYWYRRVMGKEIKFLLHFVKESKQDESGMPNNRFLAERTGGTYSTLKVQPAELEDSGVYFCASSQDPRGAFQETQYFGPGTRLLVL.

The V call is TRBV5-1, the J call TRBJ1-1, with 9 bases aligning to TRBD1. Germline CDR1 SGHRS, CDR2 YFSETQ. This CDR3 has 16 residues. The V segment lost 0 bases and the J segment 4 bases; nucleotides outside the gene matches: 7. CDR3 in amino acids: CASSLGTGVRGTEAFF. In DNA form, the CDR3 reads TGCGCCAGCAGCTTGGGGACAGGGGTCCGGGGCACTGAAGCTTTCTTT.

In DNA, the CDR3 is TGTGCCAGCAGCCCCCTAACTAGCGGGGGGATACAAAACATTCAGTACTTC. Its translation is CASSPLTSGGIQNIQYF. This chain joins TRBV7-9 and TRBJ2-4, with 12 bases matching TRBD2. After removal of 5 bases from V and 5 bases from J, the junction contained 10 bases not matched to a gene. This CDR3 is built from 17 residues. From germline, CDR1 is SEHNR and CDR2 FQNEAQ (reference sequence).

The V call is TRBV21-1, the J call TRBJ1-2; TRBD1 was called by the table and not checked on the DNA. TRBV21-1 is given as a pseudogene. The length of the CDR3 is 20 residues. CDR3 nucleotides: TGTGCCAGCAGCAAAGGGGTATTGGGAGCCAGGGAAGGGACAGGAGTTAGCTACACCTTC. This sequence encodes CASSKGVLGAREGTGVSYTF.

The rearrangement joins TRBV2 to TRBJ1-2, with D hard to call. The germline V gene encodes CDR1 SNHLY and CDR2 FYNNEI. V lost 0 bases and J lost 5, with 10 bases in between. The CDR3 is made up of 14 amino acids. The CDR3 sequence is CASSEARDTYGYTF. CDR3 DNA: TGTGCCAGCAGTGAAGCTCGAGACACTTATGGCTACACCTTC.

This clone was counted between two and nine times. The chain combines TRBV11-2 with TRBJ1-2; the D is unclear. V gave up 1 base and J gave up 0 bases, with 12 bases separating them. Per the germline V gene, CDR1 is SGHAT and CDR2 is FQNNGV. CDR3 length: 16 residues. CDR3 in DNA: TGTGCCAGCAGCTTAGGTTCCGGGGTCGCTAACTATGGCTACACCTTC. It translates to CASSLGSGVANYGYTF.

This chain links TRBV27 with TRBJ1-5; TRBD1 agrees at 9 bases. The CDR3 length is 16 residues. In germline, CDR1 is MNHEY, CDR2 SMNVEV (reference sequence). J was trimmed by 4 bases and V by 6 bases; bases with no gene match: 10. CDR3 bases: TGTGCCAGCAGCCCCTTAGACAGGGGGGCGAATCAGCCCCAGCATTTT. Amino acid sequence: CASSPLDRGANQPQHF.

This clone was seen a single time. The V call is TRBV7-8, the J call TRBJ2-5; TRBD2 aligns across 9 bases. The CDR3 sequence is 16 residues long. Germline loops: CDR1 SGHVS, CDR2 FQNEAQ. V gave up 5 bases and J gave up 6 bases; unmatched junction bases: 13. CDR3 DNA: TGTGCCAGCAGCGACACAAGGGGAGCGGGGGGCAAGACCCAGTACTTC. This gives the protein CASSDTRGAGGKTQYF.

The table lists this clone with a few counts. V gene TRBV7-9 combines with J gene TRBJ1-5; tentatively, D is TRBD1 (5 bases). The CDR3 is made up of 15 amino acids. The V end lost 1 base, the J end lost 2 bases, and 9 bases lay between the germline ends. Germline CDR1 and CDR2: SEHNR and FQNEAQ (reference sequence). This CDR3 is CASSLEGFGNQPQHF. The CDR3 DNA reads TGTGCCAGCAGCTTAGAGGGGTTTGGCAATCAGCCCCAGCATTTT.

The chain links TRBV25-1 to TRBJ2-3; TRBD2 is a possible D gene (6 bases). CDR3 length: 15 residues. Germline V gene sequence: CDR1 MGHDK, CDR2 SYGVNS. The germline V and J ends were trimmed by 1 base and 4 bases, with 12 bases remaining between them. The CDR3 DNA follows: TGTGCCAGCAGTGAATTCAGGAGGGTCCCAGATACGCAGTATTTT. This codes for CASSEFRRVPDTQYF.